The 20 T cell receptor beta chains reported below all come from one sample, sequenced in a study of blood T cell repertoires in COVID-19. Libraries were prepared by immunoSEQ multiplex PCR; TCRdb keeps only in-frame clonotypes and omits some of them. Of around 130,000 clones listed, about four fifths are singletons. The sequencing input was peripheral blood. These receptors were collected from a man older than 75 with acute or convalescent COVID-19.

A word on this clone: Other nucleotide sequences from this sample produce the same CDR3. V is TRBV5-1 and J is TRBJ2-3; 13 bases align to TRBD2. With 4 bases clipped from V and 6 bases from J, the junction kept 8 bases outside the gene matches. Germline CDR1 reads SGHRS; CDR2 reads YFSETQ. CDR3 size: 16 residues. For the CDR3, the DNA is TGCGCCAGCAGCCTTCGGACTAGCGGGGGCCTGGATACGCAGTATTTT. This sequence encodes CASSLRTSGGLDTQYF.

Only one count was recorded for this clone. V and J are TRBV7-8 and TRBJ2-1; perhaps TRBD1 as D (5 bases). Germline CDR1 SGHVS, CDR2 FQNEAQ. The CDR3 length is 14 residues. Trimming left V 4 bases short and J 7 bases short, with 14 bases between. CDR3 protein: CASSSNQGRNEQFF. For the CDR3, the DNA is TGTGCCAGCAGCTCAAACCAGGGTCGGAATGAGCAGTTCTTC.

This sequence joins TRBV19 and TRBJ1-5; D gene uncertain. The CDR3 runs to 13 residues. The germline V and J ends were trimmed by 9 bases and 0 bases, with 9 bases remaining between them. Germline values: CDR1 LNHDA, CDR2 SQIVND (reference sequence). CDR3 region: CASGVYSNQPQHF. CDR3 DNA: TGTGCCAGCGGAGTTTATAGCAATCAGCCCCAGCATTTT.

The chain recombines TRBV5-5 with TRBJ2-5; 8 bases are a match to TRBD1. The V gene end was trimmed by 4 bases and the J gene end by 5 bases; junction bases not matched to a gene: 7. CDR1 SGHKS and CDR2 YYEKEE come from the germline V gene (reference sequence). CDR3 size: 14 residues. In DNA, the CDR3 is TGTGCCAGCAGCGCCTACCAGGGGGCGGAGACCCAGTACTTC. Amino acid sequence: CASSAYQGAETQYF. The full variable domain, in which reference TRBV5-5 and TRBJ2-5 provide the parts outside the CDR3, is DAGVTQSPTHLIKTRGQQVTLRCSPISGHKSVSWYQQVLGQGPQFIFQYYEKEERGRGNFPDRFSARQFPNYSSELNVNALLLGDSALYLCASSAYQGAETQYFGPGTRLLVL.

This CDR3 is CASSYSLSADTQYF. The CDR3 DNA follows: TGTGCCAGCAGTTACTCCTTGAGCGCAGATACGCAGTATTTT. The rearrangement joins TRBV6-5 to TRBJ2-3; D gene ambiguous. Germline CDR1 reads MNHEY; CDR2 reads SVGAGI. V was cut by 0 bases and J by 4 bases, with 8 bases left in between. This CDR3 spans 14 amino acids.

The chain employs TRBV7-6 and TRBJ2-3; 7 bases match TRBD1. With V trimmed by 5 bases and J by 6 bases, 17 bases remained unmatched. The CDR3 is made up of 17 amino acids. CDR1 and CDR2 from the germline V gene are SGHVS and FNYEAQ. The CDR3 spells CASSPTNPGQISDTQYF. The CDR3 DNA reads TGTGCCAGCAGCCCTACCAATCCGGGACAGATTTCCGATACGCAGTATTTT. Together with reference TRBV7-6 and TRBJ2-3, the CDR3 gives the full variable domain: GAGVSQSPRYKVTKRGQDVALRCDPISGHVSLYWYRQALGQGPEFLTYFNYEAQQDKSGLPNDRFSAERPEGSISTLTIQRTEQRDSAMYRCASSPTNPGQISDTQYFGPGTRLTVL.

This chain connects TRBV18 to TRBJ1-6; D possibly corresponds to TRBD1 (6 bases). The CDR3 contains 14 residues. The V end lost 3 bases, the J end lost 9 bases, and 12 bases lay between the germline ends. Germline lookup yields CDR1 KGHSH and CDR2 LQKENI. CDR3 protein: CASSPAGARSPLHF. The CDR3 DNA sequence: TGTGCCAGCTCACCGGCAGGGGCACGTTCACCCCTCCACTTT.

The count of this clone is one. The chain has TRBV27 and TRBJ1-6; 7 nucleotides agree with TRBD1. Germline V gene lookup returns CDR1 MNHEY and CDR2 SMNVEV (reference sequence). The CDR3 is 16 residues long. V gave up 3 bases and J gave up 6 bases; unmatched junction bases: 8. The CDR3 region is CASSFSRQGINSPLHF. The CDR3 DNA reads TGTGCCAGCAGTTTTTCCCGACAGGGTATTAATTCACCCCTCCACTTT.

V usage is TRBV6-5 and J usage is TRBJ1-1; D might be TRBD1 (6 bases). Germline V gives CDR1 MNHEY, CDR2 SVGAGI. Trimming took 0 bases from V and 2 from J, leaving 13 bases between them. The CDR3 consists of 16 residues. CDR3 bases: TGTGCCAGCAGTTACTCCGCTGCAGGGGCAAACACTGAAGCTTTCTTT. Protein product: CASSYSAAGANTEAFF.

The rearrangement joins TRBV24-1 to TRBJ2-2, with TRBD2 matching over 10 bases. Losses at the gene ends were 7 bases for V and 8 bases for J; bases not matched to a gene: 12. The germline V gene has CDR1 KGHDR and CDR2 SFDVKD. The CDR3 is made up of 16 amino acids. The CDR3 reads CATSPLGLAAVGELFF. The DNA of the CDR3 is TGTGCCACCAGCCCCCTTGGACTAGCGGCGGTTGGGGAGCTGTTTTTT.

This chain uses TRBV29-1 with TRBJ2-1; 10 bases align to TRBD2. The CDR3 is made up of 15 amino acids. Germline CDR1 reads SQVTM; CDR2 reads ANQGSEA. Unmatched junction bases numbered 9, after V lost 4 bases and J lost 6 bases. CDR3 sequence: CSVAGTSELINEQFF. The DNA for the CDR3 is TGCAGCGTTGCAGGGACTAGCGAATTAATCAATGAGCAGTTCTTC.

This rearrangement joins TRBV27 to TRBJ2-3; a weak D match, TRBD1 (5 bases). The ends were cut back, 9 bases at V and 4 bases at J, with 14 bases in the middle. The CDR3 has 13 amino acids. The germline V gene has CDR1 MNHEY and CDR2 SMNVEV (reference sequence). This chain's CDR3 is CASRQFISDTQYF. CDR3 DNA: TGTGCCAGTAGACAGTTTATCTCAGATACGCAGTATTTT.

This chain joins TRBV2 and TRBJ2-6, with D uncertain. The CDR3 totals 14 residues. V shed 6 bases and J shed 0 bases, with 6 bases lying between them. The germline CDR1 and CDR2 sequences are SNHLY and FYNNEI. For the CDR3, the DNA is TGTGCCAGCAGAACTAACTCTGGGGCCAACGTCCTGACTTTC. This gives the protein CASRTNSGANVLTF. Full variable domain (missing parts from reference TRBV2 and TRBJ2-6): EPEVTQTPSHQVTQMGQEVILRCVPISNHLYFYWYRQILGQKVEFLVSFYNNEISEKSEIFDDQFSVERPDGSNFTLKIRSTKLEDSAMYFCASRTNSGANVLTFGAGSRLTVL.

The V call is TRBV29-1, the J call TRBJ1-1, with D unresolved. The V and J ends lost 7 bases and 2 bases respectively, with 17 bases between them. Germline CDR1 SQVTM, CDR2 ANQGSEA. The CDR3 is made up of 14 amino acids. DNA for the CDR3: TGCAGCGCTATGCCCGCGCCACTTAACACTGAAGCTTTCTTT. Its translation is CSAMPAPLNTEAFF.

Here the CDR3 DNA reads TGTGCCAGCAGAAACAGTGGACAGACTACTCAGCATTTT. Translated, it gives CASRNSGQTTQHF. This chain uses TRBV12-3 or TRBV12-4 with TRBJ1-5; D is perhaps TRBD1 (6 bases). This CDR3 has 13 residues. Trimming took 6 bases from V and 13 from J, leaving 19 bases between them.

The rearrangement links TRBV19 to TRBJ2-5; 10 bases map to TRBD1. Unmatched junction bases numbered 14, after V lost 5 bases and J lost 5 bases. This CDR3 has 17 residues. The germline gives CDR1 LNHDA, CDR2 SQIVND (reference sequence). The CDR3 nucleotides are TGTGCCAGTAGTCCAAGCGGGACAGGGGCTTCGAGGGAGACCCAGTACTTC. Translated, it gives CASSPSGTGASRETQYF.

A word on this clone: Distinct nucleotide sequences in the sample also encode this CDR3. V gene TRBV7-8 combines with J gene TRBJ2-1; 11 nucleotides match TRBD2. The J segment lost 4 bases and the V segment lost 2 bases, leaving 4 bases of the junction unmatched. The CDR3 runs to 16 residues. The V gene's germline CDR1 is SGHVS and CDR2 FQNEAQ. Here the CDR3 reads CASSLLAGGPYNEQFF. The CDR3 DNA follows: TGTGCCAGCAGCTTACTAGCGGGGGGTCCATACAATGAGCAGTTCTTC.

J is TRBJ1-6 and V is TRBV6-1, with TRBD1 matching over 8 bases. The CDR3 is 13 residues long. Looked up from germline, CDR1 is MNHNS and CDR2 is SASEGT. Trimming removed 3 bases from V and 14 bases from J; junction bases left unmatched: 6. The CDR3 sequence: CASSDDRGRSLHF. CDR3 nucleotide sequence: TGTGCCAGCAGTGATGACAGGGGAAGGTCCCTCCACTTT.

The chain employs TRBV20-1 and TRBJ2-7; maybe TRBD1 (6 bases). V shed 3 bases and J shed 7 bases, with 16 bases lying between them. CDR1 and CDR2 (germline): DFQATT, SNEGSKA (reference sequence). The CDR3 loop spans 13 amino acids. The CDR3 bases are TGCAGTGCTAGTCGGGACACGGTCGGAGAGCAGTACTTC. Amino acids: CSASRDTVGEQYF.

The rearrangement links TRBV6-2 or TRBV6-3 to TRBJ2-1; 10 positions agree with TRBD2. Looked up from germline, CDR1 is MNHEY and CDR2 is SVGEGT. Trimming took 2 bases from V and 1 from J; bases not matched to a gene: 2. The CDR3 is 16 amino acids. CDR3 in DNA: TGTGCCAGCAGTTACGGACTAGCGGATTCCTACAATGAGCAGTTCTTC. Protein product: CASSYGLADSYNEQFF.